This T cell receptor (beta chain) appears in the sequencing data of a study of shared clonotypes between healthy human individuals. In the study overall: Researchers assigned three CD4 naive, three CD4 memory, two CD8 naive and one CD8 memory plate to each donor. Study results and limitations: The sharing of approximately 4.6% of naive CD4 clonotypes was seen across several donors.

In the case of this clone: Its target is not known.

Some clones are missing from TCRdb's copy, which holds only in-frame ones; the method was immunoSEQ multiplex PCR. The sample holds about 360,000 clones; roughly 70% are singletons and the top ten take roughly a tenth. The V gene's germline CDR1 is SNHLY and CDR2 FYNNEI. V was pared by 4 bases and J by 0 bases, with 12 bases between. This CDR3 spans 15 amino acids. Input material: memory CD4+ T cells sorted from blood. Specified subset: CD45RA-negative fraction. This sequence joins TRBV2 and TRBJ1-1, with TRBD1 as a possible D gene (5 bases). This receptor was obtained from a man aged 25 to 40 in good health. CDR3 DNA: TGTGCCAGCAGTGCGTTAGGGGTTTTGAACACTGAAGCTTTCTTT. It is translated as CASSALGVLNTEAFF.